This T cell receptor beta chain was captured in a study of CD8 T cells in Susac syndrome. Notes on the study in general: The study recognized that the number of individuals in its TCR sequencing and HLA analysis was relatively small.

About this clonotype itself: No antigen is known for it.

Random hexamers were used to reverse transcribe an amount of about 0.45 to 1 ug RNA. In TCRdb, the immunoSEQ multiplex PCR reads were re-called with MiXCR into one record per CDR3 protein. In the table there are about 150,000 distinct CDR3 sequences, 85% to 95% of which are singletons. This sequence was found in a human donor with Susac syndrome. Sequences were obtained from CD4+ T cells from PBMCs.

As DNA, the CDR3 is TGCAGCGTTGGCGGAACGACAGGGGGCGGTCTTAAAGGGACCCAGTACTTC. This encodes CSVGGTTGGGLKGTQYF. This rearrangement joins TRBV29-1 to TRBJ2-5, with 10 bases lining up with TRBD1. The CDR3 consists of 17 residues. The junction had 18 bases not matched to a gene; V was cut back by 4 bases and J by 7 bases. The germline V gene encodes CDR1 SQVTM and CDR2 ANQGSEA.